This T cell receptor beta chain was sequenced in a study of OX40 agonist ivuxolimab in advanced cancers. Study information: The dose-escalation cohort was just under 85% male, with a mean age of 60 years, ranging about 20 to 85. General observations from the study: The expanded peripheral T cells' antigen specificity was not determined. CD4+ and CD8+ blood T cells expanded clonally by week 6 at 0.1 to 3.0 mg/kg. Relative to CD4+, CD8+ T cells held more expanded clones on average.

In its sample, this clone was seen a few times. Its antigen is unidentified. The CDR3 loop spans 15 amino acids. V was cut by 1 base and J by 4 bases, with 13 bases left in between. Germline V gene sequence: CDR1 LNHDA, CDR2 SQIVND (reference sequence). Profiling relied on immunoSEQ multiplex PCR, and the TCRdb table lists in-frame clones only, not all of them. The table records 15,000 to 20,000 clones, over 75% of them present only once. The material sequenced was CD4+ or CD8+ T cells sorted from blood, taken in a trial of the OX40 agonist ivuxolimab. This clonotype was sampled from an adult with an advanced solid tumor such as melanoma, head and neck, liver or kidney cancer. The V gene is TRBV19, the J gene TRBJ1-1; no clear D. Written as DNA, the CDR3 is TGTGCCAGTAGTATAGTGCAGGCCTCTACCACTGAAGCTTTCTTT. This gives the protein CASSIVQASTTEAFF.